The clone carrying this TCR beta chain was seen only once. The antigen is not known. Profiling relied on immunoSEQ multiplex PCR, and the TCRdb table lists in-frame clones only, not all of them. The table has about 76,000 clones, less than 95% seen once. Germline V gene data show CDR1 as SNHLY and CDR2 as FYNNEI. The CDR3 length is 16 residues. Between the trimmed V and J ends, which lost 3 bases and 8 bases, there was a span of 20 bases. The sample belongs to a study of cytomegalovirus exposure and HLA in healthy donors. Study context: The roughly 130 validation repertoires, a later analysis reported, used the same platform as the 600 to 700 repertoires from the first cohort.

Whole-study results and caveats: Most TCR sequences were rare, but some public TCRs occurred in many donors. A few chains linked to CMV were shown in vitro to be specific for CMV antigens. Cytomegalovirus status was reportedly diagnosed by the classifier with high specificity and sensitivity.

This receptor was obtained from a young woman in good health and CMV-seronegative. This rearrangement joins TRBV2 to TRBJ2-1; tentatively, D is TRBD2 (6 bases). Sequencing input: PBMCs. DNA for the CDR3: TGTGCCAGCAGTGAGGGGCGGGGTTTGAGATGGGATGAGCAGTTCTTC. Protein product: CASSEGRGLRWDEQFF.